This T cell receptor (beta chain) was recovered during a study of shared clonotypes between healthy human individuals. Notes on the study in general: It was the non-shared clonotypes that had lower generation probabilities than clonotypes shared by all four donors.

Concerning this clone itself: The antigen is not known.

The investigators split CD4+ cells into a CD45RA+ naive subset and a CD45RA-negative memory subset. Replicate sorted-subset PCRs were loaded with about 0.2 ug DNA, 29,000 or so T cell genomes. The authors' processing: Junction-only immunoSEQ data arrived without quality scores, meaning filtering differed. The assay was immunoSEQ multiplex PCR, and TCRdb's table has in-frame clones only and misses some. V and J calls and clone size are given by that table; D and trimming were obtained from the DNA. The data show some 680,000 clones, with roughly 73% seen just once and 1.5% to 2% held by the top ten. CDR1 and CDR2 from the germline V gene are KGHSH and LQKENI. The CDR3 extends over 17 amino acids. J lost 0 bases, V lost 4 bases, and 10 bases had no gene match.

This TCR was sampled from a woman in her 30s in good health. The rearrangement joins TRBV18 to TRBJ1-2; 8 nucleotides match TRBD1. The sample consisted of memory CD4+ T cells sorted from blood. Subset in this sample: CD45RA-negative fraction. The CDR3 protein is CASSRSRDRNTNYGYTF. Here the CDR3 DNA reads TGTGCCAGCTCACGGTCCCGGGACAGGAACACTAACTATGGCTACACCTTC.